The 27 T cell receptor beta chains below come from one sample, sequenced in a study of blood T cell repertoires in COVID-19. Assay: immunoSEQ multiplex PCR; the TCRdb copy retains only in-frame clones and omits some. This sample yields 400,000 to 450,000 clones, of which around 87% are seen a single time; about 1.1% belongs to the top ten. Sequenced input: PBMCs or T cells enriched from blood (not recorded which). These receptors all come from a man aged 30 to 39 who had recovered from COVID-19.

The chain joins TRBV30 to TRBJ2-7; the match to TRBD1 covers 7 bases. The CDR3 covers 12 residues. CDR1 is GTSNPN, CDR2 SVGIG, per germline (reference sequence). The V segment lost 3 bases and the J segment 12 bases; nucleotides outside the gene matches: 11. DNA for the CDR3: TGTGCCTGGAGGGAGACAGGGCGATGGTTGTACTTC. This codes for CAWRETGRWLYF.

This clone came up a few times. V is TRBV6-1 and J is TRBJ2-2; tentative D call: TRBD1 (5 bases). Trimming cost V 3 bases and J 5 bases, with 16 bases left between them. The CDR3 loop spans 16 amino acids. Germline V gene sequence: CDR1 MNHNS, CDR2 SASEGT. The CDR3 is CASSEVFRTNTGELFF. CDR3 DNA: TGTGCCAGCAGTGAGGTATTTAGGACAAATACCGGGGAGCTGTTTTTT.

This clone was detected once. The same CDR3 arises from other DNA sequences in this sample as well. This chain links TRBV28 with TRBJ1-2; 8 nucleotides match TRBD1. This CDR3 comprises 14 residues. Unmatched junction bases numbered 7, after V lost 6 bases and J lost 4 bases. In germline, CDR1 is MDHEN, CDR2 SYDVKM. The CDR3 sequence: CASSPGGASYGYTF. The DNA of the CDR3 is TGTGCCAGCAGCCCAGGGGGCGCGTCCTATGGCTACACCTTC.

Comment on this clone: Other nucleotide sequences from this sample produce the same CDR3. V usage is TRBV18 and J usage is TRBJ2-2, with a tentative D call TRBD1 (6 bases). CDR3 length: 15 residues. Trimming removed 3 bases from V and 0 bases from J, with 8 bases in between. Germline CDR1 is KGHSH and CDR2 is LQKENI. The CDR3 nucleotides read TGTGCCAGCTCACCCGGGACAACGAACACCGGGGAGCTGTTTTTT. Residues: CASSPGTTNTGELFF.

A word on this clone: Other nucleotide sequences from this sample produce the same CDR3. The V and J genes are TRBV12-3 or TRBV12-4 and TRBJ1-5; 7 bases align to TRBD1. V shed 6 bases, J shed 5 bases, and the junction held 4 bases outside the gene matches. This CDR3 has 13 amino acids. The CDR3 sequence: CASSQTGDQPQHF. CDR3 coding DNA: TGTGCCAGCAGCCAAACAGGGGATCAGCCCCAGCATTTT.

The rearrangement links TRBV7-3 to TRBJ2-5, with D possibly being TRBD1 (6 bases). The CDR3 totals 13 residues. The V and J ends lost 0 bases and 4 bases respectively, with 6 bases between them. Germline V gene sequence: CDR1 SGHTA, CDR2 FQGTGA. Here the CDR3 DNA reads TGTGCCAGCAGCTTAACAGGGGGAGAGACCCAGTACTTC. As protein: CASSLTGGETQYF.

The genes are TRBV20-1 and TRBJ1-2; a possible D gene is TRBD1 (6 bases). This CDR3 comprises 13 residues. CDR1 is DFQATT, CDR2 SNEGSKA, per germline (reference sequence). Deletions cut 3 bases from V and 4 bases from J, with 12 bases between. The CDR3 protein is CSASRGGAYGYTF. The CDR3 region has the DNA TGCAGTGCTAGTAGGGGGGGGGCCTATGGCTACACCTTC.

This chain joins TRBV28 and TRBJ1-2, with 7 bases aligning to TRBD1. CDR1 and CDR2 (germline): MDHEN, SYDVKM. Trimming took 4 bases from V and 3 from J; bases not matched to a gene: 5. This CDR3 comprises 14 residues. CDR3 nucleotides: TGTGCCAGCAGTTCGGCGGACAGGTACTATGGCTACACCTTC. Its translation: CASSSADRYYGYTF.

This rearrangement joins TRBV3-1 (or the pseudogene TRBV3-2) to TRBJ1-2, with D perhaps TRBD1 (5 bases). V lost 4 bases, J lost 4 bases, and 16 bases lay in between. The CDR3 has 15 residues. Germline V gene data show CDR1 as LGHDT and CDR2 as YNNKEL (reference sequence). CDR3 nucleotide sequence: TGTGCCAGCAGCCTTCGCCCGGGGGACCCCTATGGCTACACCTTC. Its protein is CASSLRPGDPYGYTF.

This clone was picked up one time. The chain couples TRBV3-1 (or the pseudogene TRBV3-2) to TRBJ2-1; TRBD2 aligns across 8 bases. V was clipped by 7 bases and J by 4 bases; unmatched bases: 15. CDR1 LGHDT and CDR2 YNNKEL come from the germline V gene (reference sequence). This CDR3 contains 17 residues. DNA for the CDR3: TGTGCCAGCACCAGCGGGAGAGGGGTTGCTCGATACAATGAGCAGTTCTTC. Its protein is CASTSGRGVARYNEQFF.

CDR3 nucleotides: TGCGCCAGCAACTTACATGTCGTAGGGGTTATGAACACTGAAGCTTTCTTT. Its protein is CASNLHVVGVMNTEAFF. The J gene is TRBJ1-1, the V gene TRBV5-1, with a possible D match to TRBD1 (5 bases). This CDR3 is built from 17 residues. CDR1 and CDR2 from the germline V gene are SGHRS and YFSETQ. V was cut by 6 bases and J by 0 bases, with 21 bases left in between.

The V gene is TRBV30, the J gene TRBJ2-7; D is ambiguous. V was clipped by 2 bases and J by 4 bases, with 6 bases between them. Germline loops: CDR1 GTSNPN, CDR2 SVGIG (reference sequence). The CDR3 sequence is 11 residues long. The CDR3 here is CAWSIEYEQYF. CDR3 nucleotide sequence: TGTGCCTGGAGTATTGAGTACGAGCAGTACTTC.

The chain links TRBV29-1 to TRBJ1-2, with D perhaps matching TRBD1 (5 bases). The CDR3 runs to 12 residues. V gave up 3 bases and J gave up 6 bases, with 11 bases separating them. Germline CDR1 is SQVTM and CDR2 is ANQGSEA. The CDR3 region is CSVDEPGNGYTF. As DNA, the CDR3 is TGCAGCGTTGACGAGCCAGGGAATGGCTACACCTTC.

This clone was recorded only once. The CDR3 coding sequence is TGTGCCAGCAGCGCCAACAACAGGGGGCAGGGCTACACCTTC. It specifies CASSANNRGQGYTF. The chain joins TRBV9 to TRBJ1-2; 9 bases map to TRBD1. V was clipped by 3 bases and J by 8 bases; unmatched bases: 8. Germline CDR1 and CDR2: SGDLS and YYNGEE. The CDR3 extends over 14 amino acids.

The V and J genes are TRBV11-2 and TRBJ2-1, with 12 bases fitting TRBD1. The trim removed 1 base at V and 8 bases at J, leaving 12 bases unmatched. CDR1 is SGHAT and CDR2 is FQNNGV in the germline V gene. The CDR3 extends over 18 amino acids. The CDR3 region is CASSLAGTGGGYLYEQFF. Written as DNA, the CDR3 is TGTGCCAGCAGCTTAGCAGGGACAGGGGGCGGCTACTTGTATGAGCAGTTCTTC.

The chain links TRBV3-1 (or the pseudogene TRBV3-2) to TRBJ2-1; D is unclear. In germline, CDR1 is LGHDT, CDR2 YNNKEL (reference sequence). This CDR3 spans 13 amino acids. V was shortened by 0 bases and J by 8 bases, with 8 bases between the two germline ends. Written as DNA, the CDR3 is TGTGCCAGCAGCCAAGATTTGCGCCATGAGCAGTTCTTC. It yields the protein CASSQDLRHEQFF.

The chain recombines TRBV28 with TRBJ2-7; D gene ambiguous. CDR3 size: 13 residues. Trimming took off 4 bases at V and 2 bases at J, with 9 bases between the two ends. The V gene's germline CDR1 is MDHEN and CDR2 SYDVKM. CDR3 DNA: TGTGCCAGCAGTTCAGCGTACCCCTACGAGCAGTACTTC. It encodes CASSSAYPYEQYF.

The chain carries TRBV4-1 and TRBJ1-1, with 10 bases lining up with TRBD1. Germline V gene data show CDR1 as MGHRA and CDR2 as YSYEKL. With 4 bases clipped from V and 6 bases from J, the junction kept 5 bases outside the gene matches. The CDR3 contains 14 residues. The CDR3: CASSLVGQGSEAFF. Written as DNA, the CDR3 is TGCGCCAGCAGCCTCGTGGGACAGGGGTCTGAAGCTTTCTTT.

The chain carries TRBV9 and TRBJ2-5; TRBD2 is a possible D gene (5 bases). Looked up from germline, CDR1 is SGDLS and CDR2 is YYNGEE. V gave up 2 bases and J gave up 5 bases, with 10 bases separating them. The CDR3 spans 13 residues. The CDR3 DNA reads TGTGCCAGCAGCGTCGGACTCAGGGAGACCCAGTACTTC. Encoded protein: CASSVGLRETQYF.

This chain joins TRBV18 and TRBJ2-5; D may be TRBD1 (6 bases). Trimming took 3 bases from V and 3 from J, leaving 11 bases between them. The CDR3 covers 14 residues. Germline V gene sequence: CDR1 KGHSH, CDR2 LQKENI. CDR3: CASSPGGQKETQYF. The CDR3 DNA follows: TGTGCCAGCTCACCGGGCGGACAGAAAGAGACCCAGTACTTC.

This chain uses TRBV3-1 (or the pseudogene TRBV3-2) with TRBJ2-7; TRBD2 agrees at 12 bases. Germline V gene data show CDR1 as LGHDT and CDR2 as YNNKEL (reference sequence). CDR3 length equals 16 residues. V gave up 1 base and J gave up 4 bases; unmatched junction bases: 5. CDR3 nucleotide sequence: TGTGCCAGCAGCCAAGGACTAGCGGGAGTTCGTTACGAGCAGTACTTC. Its protein is CASSQGLAGVRYEQYF.

This clone was counted a single time. V is TRBV19 and J is TRBJ2-2; 12 nucleotides line up with TRBD2. The CDR3 runs 15 residues. The germline V gene encodes CDR1 LNHDA and CDR2 SQIVND (reference sequence). Trimming took 6 bases from V and 6 from J; bases not matched to a gene: 5. The CDR3 sequence: CASSQTSGSPGELFF. CDR3 nucleotides: TGTGCCAGTAGCCAGACTAGCGGGAGCCCCGGGGAGCTGTTTTTT.

J is TRBJ1-2 and V is TRBV5-6, with unresolved D. V lost 3 bases to trimming and J lost 4 bases, with 22 bases between them. The CDR3 totals 17 residues. Germline V lookup: CDR1 SGHDT, CDR2 YYEEEE. CDR3 bases: TGTGCCAGCAGCTCTAGTGCGAAACTGCGAAGCTTCTATGGCTACACCTTC. This sequence encodes CASSSSAKLRSFYGYTF. The full variable domain, rest sourced from reference TRBV5-6 and TRBJ1-2, is DAGVTQSPTHLIKTRGQQVTLRCSPKSGHDTVSWYQQALGQGPQFIFQYYEEEERQRGNFPDRFSGHQFPNYSSELNVNALLLGDSALYLCASSSSAKLRSFYGYTFGSGTRLTVV.

V is TRBV12-3 or TRBV12-4 and J is TRBJ2-1, with D perhaps TRBD2 (6 bases). CDR3 size: 12 residues. V was pared by 5 bases and J by 8 bases, with 10 bases between. CDR3 nucleotides: TGTGCCAGCAGTCCGGGACTGTATGAGCAGTTCTTC. The encoded protein is CASSPGLYEQFF.

Details on this clone: Other DNA sequences within the sample encode an identical CDR3. The chain links TRBV7-9 to TRBJ1-5; D ambiguous. There are 14 residues in the CDR3. CDR1 SEHNR and CDR2 FQNEAQ come from the germline V gene (reference sequence). Trimming removed 1 base at V and 0 bases at J, with 4 bases between. This CDR3 reads CASSLGYSNQPQHF. The CDR3 DNA sequence: TGTGCCAGCAGCTTAGGTTATAGCAATCAGCCCCAGCATTTT.

This chain uses TRBV18 with TRBJ2-1, with 7 bases fitting TRBD2. Germline CDR1 KGHSH, CDR2 LQKENI. The CDR3 runs to 16 residues. Unmatched junction bases numbered 5, after V lost 3 bases and J lost 0 bases. The DNA for the CDR3 is TGTGCCAGCTCACCCCAGCGGGATGCCTCCTACAATGAGCAGTTCTTC. This codes for CASSPQRDASYNEQFF.

The V and J genes are TRBV11-2 and TRBJ2-1, with D perhaps matching TRBD2 (6 bases). CDR1 and CDR2 from the germline V gene are SGHAT and FQNNGV. V was shortened by 1 base and J by 2 bases, with 9 bases between the two germline ends. This CDR3 has 15 residues. The CDR3 protein is CASSLVAGTYNEQFF. For the CDR3, the DNA is TGTGCCAGCAGCTTAGTGGCGGGAACCTACAATGAGCAGTTCTTC. The full variable domain, with the rest looked up from reference TRBV11-2 and TRBJ2-1, is EAGVAQSPRYKIIEKRQSVAFWCNPISGHATLYWYQQILGQGPKLLIQFQNNGVVDDSQLPKDRFSAERLKGVDSTLKIQPAKLEDSAVYLCASSLVAGTYNEQFFGPGTRLTVL.